This T cell receptor (beta chain) stems from a study of cytomegalovirus exposure and HLA in healthy donors. Germline lookup yields CDR1 SGHDN and CDR2 FVKESK. The CDR3 is 15 residues long. Here immunoSEQ multiplex PCR was the method, and the copy in TCRdb shows in-frame clones only, minus some. The data contain under 200,000 clones, over 85% of them singletons. Comment on this clone: A read error may account for a junction end that differs from germline.

This TCR came from a man younger than 35 in good health and CMV-seropositive. The genes are TRBV14 and TRBJ2-5, with 8 bases identical to TRBD1. The material sequenced was PBMCs. The CDR3 reads CASSQARGLRETKYF. The CDR3 DNA sequence: TGTGCCAGCAGCCAGGCCAGGGGGCTTCGGGAGACCAAGTACTTC.